These T cell receptor beta chains were read from a single sample in a study of cytomegalovirus exposure and HLA in healthy donors. This table comes from immunoSEQ multiplex PCR, and its TCRdb copy is limited to in-frame clones, with some not included. The sample consists of 140,000 to 150,000 clones, over 65% of them appearing once. Sequenced: PBMCs. These receptors were taken from a female donor in good health and CMV-seronegative. Both conserved end residues are part of each CDR3. The D gene is left open where the match is weak. Clone size is stated in some rows and not others, as once, few, many or a class when expanded.

TGCGCCAGCAGCTCTTCTAGCACAGATACGCAGTATTTT,CASSSSSTDTQYF,TRBV5-1,TRBJ2-3,NA,NA
TGCAGCGTTACCGACAGAACTTCGGAAGCGATCTATGGCTACACCTTC,CSVTDRTSEAIYGYTF,TRBV29-1,TRBJ1-2,NA,NA
TGTGCCAGCAGGGACCAGGGGCTAAGCACAGATACGCAGTATTTT,CASRDQGLSTDTQYF,TRBV2,TRBJ2-3,NA,once
TGTGCCAGCAGGTTCAGCGCAACGTACACAGATACGCAGTATTTT,CASRFSATYTDTQYF,TRBV27,TRBJ2-3,NA,NA
TGTGCCAGCTCACCCGTTACTTACAGGGGTGGCTACACCTTC,CASSPVTYRGGYTF,TRBV18,TRBJ1-2,TRBD1,NA
TGTGCCAGCAGCCCCTTGGCGGGGGGCGCCTCCTACGAGCAGTACTTC,CASSPLAGGASYEQYF,TRBV14,TRBJ2-7,TRBD2,once
TGTGCCAGCAGCCAAAGGACAGATGATACGCAGTATTTT,CASSQRTDDTQYF,TRBV4-2,TRBJ2-3,NA,NA
TGTGCCAGCAGTGGAACAGGGGGTAGAGGCTATGGCTACACCTTC,CASSGTGGRGYGYTF,TRBV6-1,TRBJ1-2,TRBD1,NA
TGTGCCTGGACAGGGATGATGAACACTGAAGCTTTCTTT,CAWTGMMNTEAFF,TRBV30,TRBJ1-1,NA,NA
TGTGCCAGCAGCGCCGGGACAGGGCGTTCTGGGGCCAACGTCCTGACTTTC,CASSAGTGRSGANVLTF,TRBV14,TRBJ2-6,TRBD1,many
TGTGCCAGCAAAATAGGGGGAAACCAAGAGACCCAGTACTTC,CASKIGGNQETQYF,TRBV28,TRBJ2-5,NA,NA
TGTGCCAGCAGCTTGGAGGGGCCAGGCTATGGCTACACCTTC,CASSLEGPGYGYTF,TRBV5-4,TRBJ1-2,NA,few
TGTGCCAGCAGTGAGGTAAAGGGGGCAGAGCAGTTCTTC,CASSEVKGAEQFF,TRBV6-1,TRBJ2-1,TRBD1,NA
TGCGCCAGCAGACTAATGAGGGACAGGGGGCGAGACGGCTACACCTTC,CASRLMRDRGRDGYTF,TRBV5-1,TRBJ1-2,TRBD1,NA
TGTGCCAGCAGCTCCCGGGACACCACTAACTATGGCTACACCTTC,CASSSRDTTNYGYTF,TRBV7-9,TRBJ1-2,NA,NA
TGTGCCAGCAGACCGACTAGCGAAAAAGGGAGATTCAATGAGCAGTTCTTC,CASRPTSEKGRFNEQFF,TRBV27,TRBJ2-1,TRBD2,once
TGCGCCAGCAGCCTTCAGTCGTGGATGAACTATGGCTACCCCTTC,CASSLQSWMNYGYPF,TRBV4-1,TRBJ1-2,NA,NA
TGCGCCAGCAGCTTGGCTAGCCGGGGAGACGATGGGCAGTTCTTC,CASSLASRGDDGQFF,TRBV5-1,TRBJ2-1,NA,NA
TGTGCCAGCAGCTTAGGCGGGACTCCCAATCAGCCCCAGCATTTT,CASSLGGTPNQPQHF,TRBV5-6,TRBJ1-5,NA,NA
TGTGCCAGTAGTGGGGGGACTAGCGGGAGCAGTGAGCAGTTCTTC,CASSGGTSGSSEQFF,TRBV19,TRBJ2-1,TRBD2,NA
TGTGCCAGCAGTGAAGCGCATAGGGGGTTATGGCATTTT,CASSEAHRGLWHF,TRBV2,TRBJ1-5,NA,NA
TGTGCCAGTAGTATCGGACTAGCGGGGGCAGAGACCCAGTACTTC,CASSIGLAGAETQYF,TRBV19,TRBJ2-5,TRBD2,once
TGTGCCAGCAAAGGACAGGTAGGCAATCAGCCCCAGCATTTT,CASKGQVGNQPQHF,TRBV2,TRBJ1-5,TRBD1,NA
TGTGCCTGGAAGGAGAGCGGGAGCACCGGGGAGCTGTTTTTT,CAWKESGSTGELFF,TRBV30,TRBJ2-2,TRBD2,NA
TGTGCCAGCAGTTACGGACAGACAGATACGCAGTATTTT,CASSYGQTDTQYF,TRBV28,TRBJ2-3,NA,NA
TGTGCCAGCCACGATCACTCAAACACCGGGGAGCTGTTTTTT,CASHDHSNTGELFF,TRBV27,TRBJ2-2,NA,NA
TGTGCCACCAACCCCGGGACAGTCGGCAATCAGCCCCAGCATTTT,CATNPGTVGNQPQHF,TRBV15,TRBJ1-5,TRBD1,NA
TGTGCCAGCAGCTTGAGCGGGGGGGCCTACGAGCAGTACTTC,CASSLSGGAYEQYF,TRBV7-2,TRBJ2-7,TRBD2,NA
TGTGCCAGTAGTACCTCTCAGGGGGAAGTTGAAAAACTGTTTTTT,CASSTSQGEVEKLFF,TRBV19,TRBJ1-4,TRBD1,NA
TGTGCCAGCAGCTTGACCGGGACAGGAGGTGAAAAACTGTTTTTT,CASSLTGTGGEKLFF,TRBV5-4,TRBJ1-4,TRBD1,few
TGTGCCAGCAGGAGGGAATACTCTGGAAACACCATATATTTT,CASRREYSGNTIYF,TRBV6-1,TRBJ1-3,NA,few
TGCAGTGCAGGGGGGAACACTGAAGCTTTCTTT,CSAGGNTEAFF,TRBV20-1,TRBJ1-1,NA,NA
TGTGCCAGCAGCGTAGTTTCGGCGGGAGATGAGCAGTTCTTC,CASSVVSAGDEQFF,TRBV9,TRBJ2-1,TRBD2,NA
TGTGCCTGGGGGGACAGGGGAAGAGAGACCCAGTACTTC,CAWGDRGRETQYF,TRBV30,TRBJ2-5,TRBD1,NA
TGTGCCAGCTCACCCGATCCCTCTAGCGGGGGTAGCACAGATACGCAGTATTTT,CASSPDPSSGGSTDTQYF,TRBV18,TRBJ2-3,TRBD2,NA
TGTGCCTGGAGTGTACGCCGGGACTACGAGCAGTACTTC,CAWSVRRDYEQYF,TRBV30,TRBJ2-7,NA,NA
TGTTCCGACCGCCCCCCACTAGCACCCTACAATGAGCAGTTCTTC,CSDRPPLAPYNEQFF,TRBV7-9,TRBJ2-1,NA,NA
TGTGCCAGCAGCCCGACCCAAAGGGGCAAAGCTTTCTTT,CASSPTQRGKAFF,TRBV11-2,TRBJ1-1,NA,NA
TGTGCCAGCAGGAGGATAGGGGGTGACTATGGCTACCCCTTC,CASRRIGGDYGYPF,TRBV27,TRBJ1-2,NA,few
TGTGCCAGCAGCTTAATAGGACAGGGCCGGAGCTACACCTTC,CASSLIGQGRSYTF,TRBV7-2,TRBJ1-2,TRBD1,NA
TGTGCCAGCAGTGAGTGGCGGGGGGGACACAATGAGCAGTTCTTC,CASSEWRGGHNEQFF,TRBV6-4,TRBJ2-1,TRBD2,once
TGTGCCAGCAGCTTAGGCCAGGGATATAATTCACCCCTCCACTTT,CASSLGQGYNSPLHF,TRBV7-9,TRBJ1-6,NA,NA
TGTGCCAGCAGTTACTGGAGACCCTCAAAGGTTGAAAAACTGTTTTTT,CASSYWRPSKVEKLFF,TRBV6-5,TRBJ1-4,NA,few
TGTGCCAGCAGCCCTTCTTTGGACAGGGGGAACTATGGCTACACCTTC,CASSPSLDRGNYGYTF,TRBV14,TRBJ1-2,TRBD1,NA
TGTGCCAGCAGCTTTGACAGGGTCGGTCCTAGCTACACCTTC,CASSFDRVGPSYTF,TRBV7-9,TRBJ1-2,TRBD1,NA
TGTGCCAGCAGCTTACTATGGGTAGGAGGGACCTACGAGCAGTACTTC,CASSLLWVGGTYEQYF,TRBV7-2,TRBJ2-7,NA,NA
TGTGCCAGCAAGGGAGGGAACTATGGCTACACCTTC,CASKGGNYGYTF,TRBV6-1,TRBJ1-2,NA,NA
TGTGCCAGCAGACCCGGGGGAGCGGGGGGTCCTCGGCAGTTCTTC,CASRPGGAGGPRQFF,TRBV28,TRBJ2-1,TRBD2,NA
TGTGCCAGCAGCGTGAACAGGGGGTACAATGAGCAGTTCTTC,CASSVNRGYNEQFF,TRBV9,TRBJ2-1,TRBD1,few
TGTGCCAGTAGTCCCCTCGGGCCGGGGGGCCCCACAGATACGCAGTATTTT,CASSPLGPGGPTDTQYF,TRBV19,TRBJ2-3,NA,NA
TGTGCCAGCAGTGACGTACAGGGTAGCAACAATGAGCAGTTCTTC,CASSDVQGSNNEQFF,TRBV6-1,TRBJ2-1,NA,once
TGTGCCAGCAGTCCGCCGGGCAGGGGGCACGAGCAGTACTTC,CASSPPGRGHEQYF,TRBV27,TRBJ2-7,TRBD1,few
TGTGCCTGGAGTACGGGGACAGGGGGTAGTGGCTACACCTTC,CAWSTGTGGSGYTF,TRBV30,TRBJ1-2,TRBD1,NA
TGTGCCAGCAGCGTAGCAGCGGTCACAGATACGCAGTATTTT,CASSVAAVTDTQYF,TRBV9,TRBJ2-3,NA,NA
TGTGCCAGCAGATCTGACACCGGGGAGCTGTTTTTT,CASRSDTGELFF,TRBV5-4,TRBJ2-2,NA,NA